One and the same sample provided the 9 T cell receptor beta chains below, sequenced in a study of neoadjuvant nivolumab and ipilimumab in lung cancer. Method: immunoSEQ multiplex PCR; TCRdb's copy keeps in-frame clones and lacks some. The table includes roughly 45,000 clones, 85% to 90% detected once. Sequenced material: blood, taken before neoadjuvant nivolumab, alone or with ipilimumab. These receptors were obtained from an adult with non-small cell lung cancer. Some clones in this sample may be carry-over from other donors' samples.

The chain has TRBV9 and TRBJ1-3; D might be TRBD1 (5 bases). Germline V gene lookup returns CDR1 SGDLS and CDR2 YYNGEE. This CDR3 is 14 amino acids long. The V end lost 2 bases, the J end lost 1 base, and 7 bases lay between the germline ends. CDR3 sequence (DNA): TGTGCCAGCAGCGTCCAGGGTTCTGGAAACACCATATATTTT. This encodes CASSVQGSGNTIYF.

The chain recombines TRBV2 with TRBJ1-2; D gene unclear. This CDR3 comprises 14 residues. Germline CDR1 reads SNHLY; CDR2 reads FYNNEI. Trimming took 4 bases from V and 2 from J, leaving 11 bases between them. The CDR3 loop is CASSVGRLNYGYTF. CDR3 sequence (DNA): TGTGCCAGCAGTGTCGGCAGATTGAACTATGGCTACACCTTC.

The chain has TRBV5-6 and TRBJ1-1; no clear D. Germline V lookup: CDR1 SGHDT, CDR2 YYEEEE. This CDR3 has 15 residues. Trimming removed 2 bases at V and 1 base at J, with 12 bases between. The CDR3 nucleotides read TGTGCCAGCAGCTTTAGGGTCTTGGGGAACACTGAAGCTTTCTTT. Translation gives CASSFRVLGNTEAFF.

V usage is TRBV28 and J usage is TRBJ2-7; D uncertain. The V and J ends lost 6 bases and 12 bases respectively, with 18 bases between them. The CDR3 has 12 amino acids. CDR1 and CDR2 (germline): MDHEN, SYDVKM. CDR3 region: CASRSPSERPYF. DNA for the CDR3: TGTGCCAGCAGGTCCCCGTCCGAACGCCCGTACTTC.

This rearrangement joins TRBV19 to TRBJ2-3; a possible D gene is TRBD1 (6 bases). The V end was cut by 4 bases, the J end by 3 bases, with 11 bases between. Germline CDR1 and CDR2: LNHDA and SQIVND (reference sequence). The CDR3 consists of 14 residues. The CDR3 is CASSNRVGTDTQYF. The CDR3 region has the DNA TGTGCCAGTAGTAACAGGGTGGGGACAGATACGCAGTATTTT.

The chain uses TRBV5-5 and TRBJ1-4; D unresolved. The CDR3 totals 15 residues. Germline V gives CDR1 SGHKS, CDR2 YYEKEE (reference sequence). Trimming shortened V by 0 bases and J by 8 bases, and 14 bases separated the two germline ends. The CDR3 is CASSLDPGVPEKLFF. Here the CDR3 DNA reads TGTGCCAGCAGCTTGGATCCCGGCGTACCAGAAAAACTGTTTTTT.

The chain employs TRBV18 and TRBJ1-1, with 7 positions matching TRBD1. V shed 6 bases and J 1 base; nucleotides not matched to a gene: 8. This CDR3 spans 15 amino acids. The germline CDR1 and CDR2 sequences are KGHSH and LQKENI. For the CDR3, the DNA is TGTGCCAGCTCGCCCGCTAAGGGGGCGAACACTGAAGCTTTCTTT. It encodes CASSPAKGANTEAFF.

This chain links TRBV14 with TRBJ2-3; D might be TRBD1 (5 bases). This CDR3 comprises 16 residues. Trimming left V 0 bases short and J 0 bases short, with 10 bases between. CDR1 is SGHDN, CDR2 FVKESK, per germline. CDR3 nucleotides: TGTGCCAGCAGCCAAGATTGGGGCCGGAGCACAGATACGCAGTATTTT. Translating gives CASSQDWGRSTDTQYF.

V gene TRBV14 combines with J gene TRBJ2-1, with 10 positions matching TRBD2. This CDR3 is built from 16 residues. The junction had 10 bases not matched to a gene; V was cut back by 5 bases and J by 6 bases. CDR1 is SGHDN and CDR2 is FVKESK in the germline V gene. The CDR3 sequence: CASSGTSGRAINEQFF. CDR3 nucleotides: TGTGCCAGCAGCGGAACCAGCGGGAGGGCCATCAATGAGCAGTTCTTC.